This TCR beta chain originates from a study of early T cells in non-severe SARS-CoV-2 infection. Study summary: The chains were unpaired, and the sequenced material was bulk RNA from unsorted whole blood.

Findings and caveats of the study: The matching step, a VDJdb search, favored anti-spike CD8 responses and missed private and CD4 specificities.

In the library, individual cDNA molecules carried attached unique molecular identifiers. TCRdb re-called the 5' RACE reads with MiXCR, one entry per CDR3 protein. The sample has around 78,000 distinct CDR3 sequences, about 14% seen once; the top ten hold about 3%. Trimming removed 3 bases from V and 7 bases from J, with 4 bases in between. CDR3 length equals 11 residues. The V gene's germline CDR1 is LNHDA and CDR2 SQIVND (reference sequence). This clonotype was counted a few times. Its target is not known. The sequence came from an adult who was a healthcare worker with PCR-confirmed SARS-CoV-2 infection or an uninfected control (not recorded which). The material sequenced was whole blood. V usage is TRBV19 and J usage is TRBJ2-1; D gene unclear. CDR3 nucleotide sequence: TGTGCCAGTAGTATGTTTAATGAGCAGTTCTTC. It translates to CASSMFNEQFF.